This T cell receptor beta chain was obtained from a study of cytomegalovirus exposure and HLA in healthy donors. The CDR3 is 16 residues long. Looked up from germline, CDR1 is LGHNA and CDR2 is YNFKEQ. V trimming: 0 bases; J trimming: 7 bases; junction bases outside the gene matches: 6. Vbeta (60) and Jbeta (13) primers were used in the PCR. Repertoires were generated with immunoSEQ multiplex PCR, while TCRdb's copy carries only in-frame clones and drops some. The sample has 120,000 or so clones; approximately 80% are singletons. This rearrangement joins TRBV4-2 to TRBJ2-1, with 10 bases lining up with TRBD2. This receptor was identified in an older woman in good health and CMV-seropositive. Sequenced material: PBMCs. The CDR3 bases are TGTGCCAGCAGCCAAGATCACGGACTAGCGGTAAATGAGCAGTTCTTC. Residues: CASSQDHGLAVNEQFF.